These 14 T cell receptor beta chains were sequenced from one sample in a study of T cell repertoires in cytomegalovirus infection. These receptors' antigens are unknown. TCRdb reprocessed the reads via MiXCR and lists one record per CDR3 protein. In the table there are fewer than 1,000,000 distinct CDR3 sequences, under 40% of which are singletons. The specimen comprised cultured CD8+ T cells from PBMCs, sampled from culture after CMV antigen stimulation. Every receptor here comes from a human donor in good health (CMV status not recorded). Some clones in this sample may be carry-over from other donors' samples.

This chain connects TRBV4-1 to TRBJ2-1; the match to TRBD2 covers 7 bases. Germline V gives CDR1 MGHRA, CDR2 YSYEKL. With 9 bases clipped from V and 5 bases from J, the junction kept 7 bases outside the gene matches. The CDR3 loop spans 13 amino acids. Here the CDR3 reads CASSLAANNEQFF. The CDR3, as DNA: TGCGCCAGTTCGCTAGCGGCCAACAATGAGCAGTTCTTC.

The chain uses TRBV27 and TRBJ1-1; perhaps TRBD1 as D (5 bases). This CDR3 is built from 12 residues. Trimming took off 5 bases at V and 7 bases at J, with 11 bases between the two ends. Looked up from germline, CDR1 is MNHEY and CDR2 is SMNVEV (reference sequence). CDR3 sequence (DNA): TGTGCCAGCAGTCCGACGGGGGTTGAAGCTTTCTTT. Translating gives CASSPTGVEAFF.

This clonotype was seen only a few times. The V and J genes are TRBV4-3 and TRBJ1-1; 7 positions match TRBD1. The CDR3 length is 19 residues. Trimming took 4 bases from V and 4 from J; bases not matched to a gene: 21. Germline V lookup: CDR1 LGHNA, CDR2 YSLEER. CDR3 bases: TGCGCCAGCAGCCCGTTGGGCGGTGGGGGACAGACGACAGGCACTGAAGCTTTCTTT. Translation: CASSPLGGGGQTTGTEAFF.

The rearrangement joins TRBV27 to TRBJ1-1; D uncertain. CDR1 MNHEY and CDR2 SMNVEV come from the germline V gene (reference sequence). CDR3 length: 15 residues. V was cut by 1 base and J by 1 base, with 10 bases left in between. The CDR3 DNA sequence: TGTGCCAGCAGTTTATATCCGTTGGGGAACACTGAAGCTTTCTTT. It is translated as CASSLYPLGNTEAFF.

V usage is TRBV12-3 or TRBV12-4 and J usage is TRBJ2-5; tentatively, D is TRBD2 (5 bases). V shed 6 bases and J shed 5 bases, with 16 bases lying between them. The CDR3 has 14 amino acids. The CDR3 sequence: CASSSGSLAETQYF. As DNA, the CDR3 is TGTGCCAGCAGCTCGGGGTCTTTGGCGGAGACCCAGTACTTC.

This clonotype appeared a few times. This chain's CDR3 is CASSLPLVPHTDTQYF. In nucleotides, the CDR3 is TGTGCCAGCAGCTTACCACTGGTCCCCCACACAGATACGCAGTATTTT. The gene calls are TRBV6-1 and TRBJ2-3; no clear D gene. This CDR3 is 16 amino acids long. Looked up from germline, CDR1 is MNHNS and CDR2 is SASEGT. The V gene lost 6 bases and the J gene lost 2 bases, with 18 bases spanning the gap.

V usage is TRBV5-8 and J usage is TRBJ2-5, with TRBD1 as a possible D gene (5 bases). Germline V gene sequence: CDR1 SGHTS, CDR2 YDEGEE. The CDR3 consists of 15 residues. Trimming took off 0 bases at V and 5 bases at J, with 14 bases between the two ends. The CDR3 DNA reads as TGTGCCAGCAGCTTGGGAAGCAGGGTATTGGAGACCCAGTACTTC. Encoded protein: CASSLGSRVLETQYF. The full variable domain, rest sourced from reference TRBV5-8 and TRBJ2-5, is EAGVTQSPTHLIKTRGQQATLRCSPISGHTSVYWYQQALGLGLQFLLWYDEGEERNRGNFPPRFSGRQFPNYSSELNVNALELEDSALYLCASSLGSRVLETQYFGPGTRLLVL.

V is TRBV13 and J is TRBJ2-7; a weak D match, TRBD1 (5 bases). Trimming stripped 3 bases from V and 5 bases from J, with 14 bases between. Germline CDR1 reads PRHDT; CDR2 reads FYEKMQ (reference sequence). The CDR3 sequence is 14 residues long. The CDR3 loop is CASSLAETGDEQYF. The CDR3, as DNA: TGTGCCAGCAGCTTGGCAGAAACAGGCGACGAGCAGTACTTC.

This clonotype was seen more than once but under ten times. The chain links TRBV27 to TRBJ1-1, with TRBD1 identical over 10 bases. The CDR3 contains 16 residues. Per the germline V gene, CDR1 is MNHEY and CDR2 is SMNVEV (reference sequence). Unmatched junction bases numbered 9, after V lost 2 bases and J lost 6 bases. CDR3 sequence (DNA): TGTGCCAGCAGTTTAATTCCCGGGACAGGGGATGCTGAAGCTTTCTTT. Protein product: CASSLIPGTGDAEAFF.

The rearrangement uses TRBV18 and TRBJ2-1; no clear D. Germline loops: CDR1 KGHSH, CDR2 LQKENI. The CDR3 runs 17 residues. The V gene lost 3 bases and the J gene lost 0 bases, with 15 bases spanning the gap. The CDR3 here is CASSPLERTSSYNEQFF. The CDR3 coding sequence is TGTGCCAGCTCACCTTTGGAACGGACCAGCTCCTACAATGAGCAGTTCTTC. Together with reference TRBV18 and TRBJ2-1, the CDR3 gives the full variable domain: NAGVMQNPRHLVRRRGQEARLRCSPMKGHSHVYWYRQLPEEGLKFMVYLQKENIIDESGMPKERFSAEFPKEGPSILRIQQVVRGDSAAYFCASSPLERTSSYNEQFFGPGTRLTVL.

Only a few counts were recorded for this clonotype. This rearrangement joins TRBV7-6 to TRBJ1-2; 7 positions agree with TRBD1. The CDR3 length is 15 residues. CDR1 and CDR2 from the germline V gene are SGHVS and FNYEAQ. The ends lost 5 bases at V and 2 bases at J; junction bases unmatched: 8. Here the CDR3 DNA reads TGTGCCAGCAGCGCGATGGGACAGAAGAACTATGGCTACACCTTC. Amino acids: CASSAMGQKNYGYTF.

This clonotype was seen only a few times. The chain uses TRBV19 and TRBJ2-3; maybe TRBD2 (6 bases). Trimming stripped 3 bases from V and 8 bases from J, with 9 bases between. CDR3 length: 12 residues. Germline V gene lookup returns CDR1 LNHDA and CDR2 SQIVND (reference sequence). CDR3 coding DNA: TGTGCCAGTAGTATGGAGGGACCTACGCAGTATTTT. Its protein product is CASSMEGPTQYF.

The V call is TRBV28, the J call TRBJ2-5; D remains unclear. CDR1 and CDR2 from the germline V gene are MDHEN and SYDVKM. The CDR3 contains 15 residues. Trimming shortened V by 7 bases and J by 7 bases, and 22 bases separated the two germline ends. CDR3 sequence (DNA): TGTGCCAGCAACCCATCGGCAGGCTCCGGTGCGACCCAGTACTTC. The encoded protein is CASNPSAGSGATQYF.

This clonotype showed up many times. The V call is TRBV7-8, the J call TRBJ1-5; 8 nucleotides agree with TRBD1. Looked up from germline, CDR1 is SGHVS and CDR2 is FQNEAQ. With 2 bases clipped from V and 2 bases from J, the junction kept 2 bases outside the gene matches. This CDR3 contains 15 residues. CDR3 nucleotides: TGTGCCAGCAGCTTAACAGGGGGAGGCAATCAGCCCCAGCATTTT. Translated: CASSLTGGGNQPQHF.